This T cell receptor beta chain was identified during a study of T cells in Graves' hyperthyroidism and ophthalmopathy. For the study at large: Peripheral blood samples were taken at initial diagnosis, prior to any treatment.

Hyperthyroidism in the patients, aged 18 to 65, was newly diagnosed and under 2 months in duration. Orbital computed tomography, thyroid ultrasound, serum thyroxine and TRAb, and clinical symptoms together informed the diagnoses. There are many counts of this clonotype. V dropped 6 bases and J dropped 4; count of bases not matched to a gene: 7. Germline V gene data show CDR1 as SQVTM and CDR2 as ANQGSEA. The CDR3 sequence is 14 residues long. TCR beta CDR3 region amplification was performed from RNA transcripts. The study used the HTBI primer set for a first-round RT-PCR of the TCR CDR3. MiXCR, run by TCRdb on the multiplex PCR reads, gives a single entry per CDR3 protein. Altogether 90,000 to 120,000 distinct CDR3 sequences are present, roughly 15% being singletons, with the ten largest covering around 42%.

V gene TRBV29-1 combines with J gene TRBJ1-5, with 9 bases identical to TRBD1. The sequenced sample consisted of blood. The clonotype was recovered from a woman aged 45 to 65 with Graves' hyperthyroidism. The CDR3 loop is CSVETGGNNQPQHF. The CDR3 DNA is TGCAGCGTAGAAACAGGGGGCAATAATCAGCCCCAGCATTTT.